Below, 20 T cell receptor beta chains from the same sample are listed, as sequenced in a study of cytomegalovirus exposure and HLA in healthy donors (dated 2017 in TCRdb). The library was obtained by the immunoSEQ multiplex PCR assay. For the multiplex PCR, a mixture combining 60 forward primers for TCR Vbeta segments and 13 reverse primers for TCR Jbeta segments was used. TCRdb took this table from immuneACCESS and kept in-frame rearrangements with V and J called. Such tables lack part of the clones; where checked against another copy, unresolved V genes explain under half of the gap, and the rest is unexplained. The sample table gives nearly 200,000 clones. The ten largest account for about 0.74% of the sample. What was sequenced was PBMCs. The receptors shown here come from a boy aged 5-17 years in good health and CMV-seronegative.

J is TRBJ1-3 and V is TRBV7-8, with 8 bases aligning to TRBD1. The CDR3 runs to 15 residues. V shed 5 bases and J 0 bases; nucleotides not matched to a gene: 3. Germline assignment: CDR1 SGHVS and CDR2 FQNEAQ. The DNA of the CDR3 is TGTGCCAGCAGCCAAGGGACAGGCTCTGGAAACACCATATATTTT. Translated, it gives CASSQGTGSGNTIYF.

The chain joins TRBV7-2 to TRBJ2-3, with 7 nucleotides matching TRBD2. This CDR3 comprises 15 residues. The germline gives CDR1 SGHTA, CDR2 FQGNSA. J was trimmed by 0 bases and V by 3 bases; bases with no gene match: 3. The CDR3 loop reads CASSFRGGSTDTQYF. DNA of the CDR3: TGTGCCAGCAGCTTCCGCGGGGGAAGCACAGATACGCAGTATTTT.

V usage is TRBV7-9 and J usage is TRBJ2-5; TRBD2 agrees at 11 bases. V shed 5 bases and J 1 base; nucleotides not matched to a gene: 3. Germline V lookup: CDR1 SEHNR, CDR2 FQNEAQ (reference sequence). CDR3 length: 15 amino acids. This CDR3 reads CASSKGTSGQETQYF. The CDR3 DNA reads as TGTGCCAGCAGCAAAGGGACTAGCGGCCAAGAGACCCAGTACTTC.

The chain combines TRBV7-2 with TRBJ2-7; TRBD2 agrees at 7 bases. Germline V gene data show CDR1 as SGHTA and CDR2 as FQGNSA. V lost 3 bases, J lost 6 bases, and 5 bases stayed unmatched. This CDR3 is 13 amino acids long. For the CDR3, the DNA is TGTGCCAGCAGCTTTGGGGGGGGGACCGAGCAGTACTTC. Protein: CASSFGGGTEQYF. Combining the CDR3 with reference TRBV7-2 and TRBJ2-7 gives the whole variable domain GAGVSQSPSNKVTEKGKDVELRCDPISGHTALYWYRQSLGQGLEFLIYFQGNSAPDKSGLPSDRFSAERTGGSVSTLTIQRTQQEDSAVYLCASSFGGGTEQYFGPGTRLTVT.

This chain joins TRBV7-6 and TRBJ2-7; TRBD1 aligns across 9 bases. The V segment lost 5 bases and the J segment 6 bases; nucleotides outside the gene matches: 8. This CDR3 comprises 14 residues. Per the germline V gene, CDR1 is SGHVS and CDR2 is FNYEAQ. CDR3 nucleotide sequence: TGTGCCAGCAGCCAAGGACAGGGGTACGGCGAGCAGTACTTC. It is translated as CASSQGQGYGEQYF.

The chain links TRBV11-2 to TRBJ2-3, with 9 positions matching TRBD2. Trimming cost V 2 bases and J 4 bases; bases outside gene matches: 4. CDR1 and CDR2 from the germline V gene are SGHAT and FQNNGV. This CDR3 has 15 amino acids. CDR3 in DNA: TGTGCCAGCAGCTTAATTGCGGGGGGGGCAGATACGCAGTATTTT. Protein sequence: CASSLIAGGADTQYF.

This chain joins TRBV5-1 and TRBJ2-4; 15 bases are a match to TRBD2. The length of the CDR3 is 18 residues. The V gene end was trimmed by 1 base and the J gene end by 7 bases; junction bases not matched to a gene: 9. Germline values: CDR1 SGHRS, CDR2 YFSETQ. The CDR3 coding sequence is TGCGCCAGCAGCTTGTCCCAGGGACTAGCGGGGGGTAAGAACATTCAGTACTTC. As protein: CASSLSQGLAGGKNIQYF.

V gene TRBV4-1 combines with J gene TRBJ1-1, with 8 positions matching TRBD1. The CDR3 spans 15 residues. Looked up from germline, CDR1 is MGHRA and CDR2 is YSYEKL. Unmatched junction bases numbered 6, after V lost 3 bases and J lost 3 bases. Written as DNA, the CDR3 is TGCGCCAGCAGCCACGACCAGGGGGCCTACACTGAAGCTTTCTTT. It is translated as CASSHDQGAYTEAFF.

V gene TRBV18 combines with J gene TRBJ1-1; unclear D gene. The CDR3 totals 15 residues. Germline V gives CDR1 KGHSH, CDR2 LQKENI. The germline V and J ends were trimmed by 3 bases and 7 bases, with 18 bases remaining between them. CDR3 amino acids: CASSPPTGAAHEAFF. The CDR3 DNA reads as TGTGCCAGCTCACCCCCCACCGGAGCGGCTCATGAAGCTTTCTTT.

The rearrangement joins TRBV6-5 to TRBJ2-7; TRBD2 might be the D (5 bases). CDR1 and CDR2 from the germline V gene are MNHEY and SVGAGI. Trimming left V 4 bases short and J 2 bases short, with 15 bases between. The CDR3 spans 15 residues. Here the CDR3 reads CASSSGKVGPYEQYF. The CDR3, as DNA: TGTGCCAGCAGTTCGGGAAAGGTAGGGCCCTACGAGCAGTACTTC.

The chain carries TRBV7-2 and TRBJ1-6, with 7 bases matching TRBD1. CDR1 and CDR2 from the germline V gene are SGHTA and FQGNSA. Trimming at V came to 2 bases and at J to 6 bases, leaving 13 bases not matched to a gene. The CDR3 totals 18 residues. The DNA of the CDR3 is TGTGCCAGCAGCTTAACAGGGGTCGATACAATTGGTAATTCACCCCTCCACTTT. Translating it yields CASSLTGVDTIGNSPLHF.

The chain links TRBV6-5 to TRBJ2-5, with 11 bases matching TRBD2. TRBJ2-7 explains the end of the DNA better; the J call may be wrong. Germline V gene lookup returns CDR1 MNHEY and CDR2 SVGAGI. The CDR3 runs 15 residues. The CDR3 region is CASNPGLADSYEQYF. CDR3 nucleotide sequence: TGTGCCAGCAACCCGGGACTAGCGGACTCCTACGAGCAGTACTTC.

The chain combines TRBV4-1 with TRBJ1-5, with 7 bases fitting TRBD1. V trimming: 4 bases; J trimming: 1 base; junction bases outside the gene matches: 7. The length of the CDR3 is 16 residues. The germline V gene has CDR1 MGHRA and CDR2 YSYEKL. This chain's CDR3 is CASSPRQGGSNQPQHF. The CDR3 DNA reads TGCGCCAGCAGCCCACGACAGGGAGGAAGCAATCAGCCCCAGCATTTT.

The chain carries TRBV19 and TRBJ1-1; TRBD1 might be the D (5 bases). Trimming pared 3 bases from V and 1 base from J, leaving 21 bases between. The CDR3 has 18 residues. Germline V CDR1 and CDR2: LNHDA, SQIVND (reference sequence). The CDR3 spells CASSIGGMRFVGNTEAFF. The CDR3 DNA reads TGTGCCAGTAGTATCGGGGGGATGCGGTTCGTTGGGAACACTGAAGCTTTCTTT.

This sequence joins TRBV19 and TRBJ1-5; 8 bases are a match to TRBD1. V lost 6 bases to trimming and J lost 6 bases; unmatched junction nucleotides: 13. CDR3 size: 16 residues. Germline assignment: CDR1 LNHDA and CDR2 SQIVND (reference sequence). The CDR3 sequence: CASSRGGQGAVQPQHF. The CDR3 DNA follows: TGTGCCAGTAGCAGGGGGGGGCAGGGGGCCGTTCAGCCCCAGCATTTT.

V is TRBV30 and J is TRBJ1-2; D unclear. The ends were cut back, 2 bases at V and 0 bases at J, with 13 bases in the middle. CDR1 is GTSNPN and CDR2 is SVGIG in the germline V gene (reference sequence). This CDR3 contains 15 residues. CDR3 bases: TGTGCCTGGAGTCGAGGCCTTCCTGCTAACTATGGCTACACCTTC. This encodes CAWSRGLPANYGYTF.

The CDR3 DNA reads as TGTGCCTGGAGTGGTTGGGTTCCGACAGGGGGGCCTAACTATGGCTACACCTTC. Translation gives CAWSGWVPTGGPNYGYTF. This chain uses TRBV30 with TRBJ1-2; 9 bases match TRBD1. This CDR3 is built from 18 residues. The V gene's germline CDR1 is GTSNPN and CDR2 SVGIG (reference sequence). The V and J ends lost 1 base and 0 bases, in that order; junction bases with no gene match: 12.

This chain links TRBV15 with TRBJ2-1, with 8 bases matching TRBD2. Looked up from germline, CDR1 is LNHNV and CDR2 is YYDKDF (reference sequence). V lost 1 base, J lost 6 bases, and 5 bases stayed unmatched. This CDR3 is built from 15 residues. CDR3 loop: CATSRAMGTSNEQFF. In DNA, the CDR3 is TGTGCCACCAGCAGAGCAATGGGGACTAGCAATGAGCAGTTCTTC.

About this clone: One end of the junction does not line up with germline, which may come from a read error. Here the CDR3 reads CASSKVRLAVTDTQYF. Written as DNA, the CDR3 is TGTGCTAGCAGTAAGGTTAGGCTAGCGGTCACAGATACGCAGTATTTT. The gene calls are TRBV7-7 and TRBJ2-3; 7 bases line up with TRBD2. CDR3 length: 16 residues. Germline V gene lookup returns CDR1 SSHAT and CDR2 FNYEAQ (reference sequence).

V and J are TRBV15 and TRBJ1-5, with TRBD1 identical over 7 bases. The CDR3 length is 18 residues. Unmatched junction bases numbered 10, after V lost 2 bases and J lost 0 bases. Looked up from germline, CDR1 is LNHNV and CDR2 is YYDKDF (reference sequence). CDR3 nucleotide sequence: TGTGCCACCAGCAGAACCGGGACAGCCACTTATAGCAATCAGCCCCAGCATTTT. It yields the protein CATSRTGTATYSNQPQHF.